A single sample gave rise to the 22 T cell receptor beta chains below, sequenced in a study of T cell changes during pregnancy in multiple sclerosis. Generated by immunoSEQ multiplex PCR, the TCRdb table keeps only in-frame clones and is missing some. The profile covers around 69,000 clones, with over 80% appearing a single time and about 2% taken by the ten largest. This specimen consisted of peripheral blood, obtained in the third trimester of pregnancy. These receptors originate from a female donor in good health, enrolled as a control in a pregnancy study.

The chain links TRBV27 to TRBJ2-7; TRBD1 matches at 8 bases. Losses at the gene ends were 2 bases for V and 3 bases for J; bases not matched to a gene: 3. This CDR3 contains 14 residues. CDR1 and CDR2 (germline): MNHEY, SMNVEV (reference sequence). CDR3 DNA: TGTGCCAGCAGTTTAGGGACAGGACACTACGAGCAGTACTTC. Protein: CASSLGTGHYEQYF.

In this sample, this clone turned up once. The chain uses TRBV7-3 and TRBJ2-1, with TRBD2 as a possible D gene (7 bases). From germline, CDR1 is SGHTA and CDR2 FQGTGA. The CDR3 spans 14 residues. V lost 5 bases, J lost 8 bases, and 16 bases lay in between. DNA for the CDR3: TGTGCCAGCAGCCGCGGGGGCCCAGCCGATGAGCAGTTCTTC. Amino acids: CASSRGGPADEQFF.

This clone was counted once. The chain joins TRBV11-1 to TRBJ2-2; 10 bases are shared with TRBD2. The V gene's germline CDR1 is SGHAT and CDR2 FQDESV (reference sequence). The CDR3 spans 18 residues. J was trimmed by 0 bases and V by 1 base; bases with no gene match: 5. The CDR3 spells CASSLGSGRGPNTGELFF. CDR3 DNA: TGTGCCAGCAGCTTAGGAAGCGGGAGGGGACCGAACACCGGGGAGCTGTTTTTT.

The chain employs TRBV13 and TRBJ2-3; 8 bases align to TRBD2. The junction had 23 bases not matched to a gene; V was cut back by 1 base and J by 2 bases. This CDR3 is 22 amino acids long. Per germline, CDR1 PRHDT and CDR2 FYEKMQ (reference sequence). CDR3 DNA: TGTGCCAGCAGCTTAGTTGGGCATCACTTTCGGGGGGGCCGGTGGGTCACAGATACGCAGTATTTT. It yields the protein CASSLVGHHFRGGRWVTDTQYF. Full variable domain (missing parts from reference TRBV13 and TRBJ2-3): AAGVIQSPRHLIKEKRETATLKCYPIPRHDTVYWYQQGPGQDPQFLISFYEKMQSDKGSIPDRFSAQQFSDYHSELNMSSLELGDSALYFCASSLVGHHFRGGRWVTDTQYFGPGTRLTVL.

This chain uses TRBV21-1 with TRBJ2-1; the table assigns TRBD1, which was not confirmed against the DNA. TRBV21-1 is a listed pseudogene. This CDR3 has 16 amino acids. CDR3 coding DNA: TGTGCCAGCAGCACTCACCGGGACAGGGAGTACAATGAGCAGTTCTTC. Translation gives CASSTHRDREYNEQFF.

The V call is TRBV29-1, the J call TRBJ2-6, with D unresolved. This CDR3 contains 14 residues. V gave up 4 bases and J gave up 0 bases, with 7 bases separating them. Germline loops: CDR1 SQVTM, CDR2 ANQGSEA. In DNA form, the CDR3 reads TGCAGCGTTGGGCTGTCCTCTGGGGCCAACGTCCTGACTTTC. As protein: CSVGLSSGANVLTF.

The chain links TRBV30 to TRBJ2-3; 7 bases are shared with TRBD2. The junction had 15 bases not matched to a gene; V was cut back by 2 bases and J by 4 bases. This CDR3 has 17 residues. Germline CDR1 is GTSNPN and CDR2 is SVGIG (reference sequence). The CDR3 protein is CAWSLWFVGGSADTQYF. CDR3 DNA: TGTGCCTGGAGTTTATGGTTCGTCGGCGGGAGTGCAGATACGCAGTATTTT.

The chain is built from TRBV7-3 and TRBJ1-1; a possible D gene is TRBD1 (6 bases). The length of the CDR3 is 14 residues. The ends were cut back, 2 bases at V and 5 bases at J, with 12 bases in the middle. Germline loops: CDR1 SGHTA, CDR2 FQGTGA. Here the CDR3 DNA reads TGTGCCAGCAGCTTAGGGGGGGCGCGGACTGAAGCTTTCTTT. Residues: CASSLGGARTEAFF.

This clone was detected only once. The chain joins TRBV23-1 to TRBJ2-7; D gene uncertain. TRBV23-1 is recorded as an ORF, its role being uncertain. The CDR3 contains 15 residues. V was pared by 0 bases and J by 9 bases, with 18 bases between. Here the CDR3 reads CASSQSSGSPLGQYF. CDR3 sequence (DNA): TGCGCCAGCAGTCAATCGTCAGGTTCTCCACTGGGGCAGTACTTC.

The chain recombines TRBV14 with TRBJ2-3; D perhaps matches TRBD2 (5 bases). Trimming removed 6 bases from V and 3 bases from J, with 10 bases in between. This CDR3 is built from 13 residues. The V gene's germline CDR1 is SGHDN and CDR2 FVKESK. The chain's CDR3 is CASSSTGTDTQYF. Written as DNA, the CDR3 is TGTGCCAGCAGTTCGACGGGGACAGATACGCAGTATTTT.

CDR3 amino acids: CASSSSGQGTGELFF. CDR3 in DNA: TGTGCCAGCAGTTCCTCGGGACAGGGGACCGGGGAGCTGTTTTTT. This sequence joins TRBV28 and TRBJ2-2; 10 nucleotides align to TRBD1. V lost 4 bases to trimming and J lost 5 bases; unmatched junction nucleotides: 4. This CDR3 is 15 amino acids long. Looked up from germline, CDR1 is MDHEN and CDR2 is SYDVKM.

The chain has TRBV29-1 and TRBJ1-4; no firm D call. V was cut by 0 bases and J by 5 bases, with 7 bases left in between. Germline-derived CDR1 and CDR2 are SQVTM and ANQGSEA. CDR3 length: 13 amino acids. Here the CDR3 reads CSVEEAGNEKLFF. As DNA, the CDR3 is TGCAGCGTTGAAGAGGCAGGAAATGAAAAACTGTTTTTT. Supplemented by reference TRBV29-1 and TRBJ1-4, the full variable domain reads SAVISQKPSRDICQRGTSLTIQCQVDSQVTMMFWYRQQPGQSLTLIATANQGSEATYESGFVIDKFPISRPNLTFSTLTVSNMSPEDSSIYLCSVEEAGNEKLFFGSGTQLSVL.

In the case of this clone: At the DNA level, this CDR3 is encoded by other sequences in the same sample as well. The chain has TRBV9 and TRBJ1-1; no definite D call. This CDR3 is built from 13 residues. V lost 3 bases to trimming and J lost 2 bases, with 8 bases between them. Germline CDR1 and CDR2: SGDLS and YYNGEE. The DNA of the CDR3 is TGTGCCAGCAGCGGACACCTCAACACTGAAGCTTTCTTT. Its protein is CASSGHLNTEAFF.

CDR3 nucleotide sequence: TGCGCCAGCAGCCAGAGGGGACTATCCAATGAGCAGTTCTTC. It specifies CASSQRGLSNEQFF. The gene calls are TRBV4-1 and TRBJ2-1; TRBD2 aligns across 7 bases. J gave up 6 bases and V 3 bases, and 5 bases lay outside the gene matches. The CDR3 contains 14 residues. Germline V gene data show CDR1 as MGHRA and CDR2 as YSYEKL.

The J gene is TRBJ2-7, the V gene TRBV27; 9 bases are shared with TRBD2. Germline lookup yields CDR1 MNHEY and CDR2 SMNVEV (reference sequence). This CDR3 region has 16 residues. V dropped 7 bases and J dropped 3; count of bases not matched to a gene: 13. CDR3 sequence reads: CASTPLAGSKVYEQYF. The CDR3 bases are TGTGCCAGCACCCCCCTAGCGGGATCTAAAGTCTACGAGCAGTACTTC.

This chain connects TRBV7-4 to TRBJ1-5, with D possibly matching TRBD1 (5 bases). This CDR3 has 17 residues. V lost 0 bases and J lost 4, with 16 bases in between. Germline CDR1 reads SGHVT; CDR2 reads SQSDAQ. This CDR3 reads CASSLAKTAGKNQPQHF. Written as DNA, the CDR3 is TGTGCCAGCAGCTTAGCGAAGACGGCAGGGAAAAATCAGCCCCAGCATTTT.

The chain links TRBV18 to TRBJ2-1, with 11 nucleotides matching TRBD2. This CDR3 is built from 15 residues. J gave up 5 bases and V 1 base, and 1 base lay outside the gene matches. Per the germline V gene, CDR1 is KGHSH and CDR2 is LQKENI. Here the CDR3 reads CASSPLAGGHNEQFF. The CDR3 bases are TGTGCCAGCTCACCACTAGCGGGGGGGCACAATGAGCAGTTCTTC.

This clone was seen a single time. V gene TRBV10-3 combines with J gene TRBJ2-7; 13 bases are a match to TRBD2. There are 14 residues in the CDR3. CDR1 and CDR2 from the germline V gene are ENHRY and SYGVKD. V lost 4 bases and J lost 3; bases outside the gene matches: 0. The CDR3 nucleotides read TGTGCCATCAGTGGGACTAGCGGGAGCTACGAGCAGTACTTC. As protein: CAISGTSGSYEQYF.

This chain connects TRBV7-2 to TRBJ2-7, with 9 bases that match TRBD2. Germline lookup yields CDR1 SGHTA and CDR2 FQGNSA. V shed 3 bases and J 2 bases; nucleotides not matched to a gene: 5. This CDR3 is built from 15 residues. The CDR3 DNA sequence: TGTGCCAGCAGCTTGGAGCGGGAGGCCCCCTACGAGCAGTACTTC. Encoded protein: CASSLEREAPYEQYF.

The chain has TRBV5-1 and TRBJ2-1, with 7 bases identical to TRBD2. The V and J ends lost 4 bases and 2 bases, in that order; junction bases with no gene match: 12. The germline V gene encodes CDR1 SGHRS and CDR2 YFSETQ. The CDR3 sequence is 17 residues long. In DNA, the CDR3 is TGCGCCAGCAGCCCGGCGAGCGGGGTAACCACCTACAATGAGCAGTTCTTC. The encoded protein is CASSPASGVTTYNEQFF. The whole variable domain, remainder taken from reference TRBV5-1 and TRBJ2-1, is KAGVTQTPRYLIKTRGQQVTLSCSPISGHRSVSWYQQTPGQGLQFLFEYFSETQRNKGNFPGRFSGRQFSNSRSEMNVSTLELGDSALYLCASSPASGVTTYNEQFFGPGTRLTVL.

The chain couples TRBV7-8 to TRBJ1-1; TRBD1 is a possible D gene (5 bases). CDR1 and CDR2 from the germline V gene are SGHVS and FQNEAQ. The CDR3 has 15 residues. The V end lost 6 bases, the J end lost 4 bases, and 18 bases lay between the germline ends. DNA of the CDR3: TGTGCCAGCAGACTTCGAGACCGGGGGAGCACTGAAGCTTTCTTT. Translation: CASRLRDRGSTEAFF.

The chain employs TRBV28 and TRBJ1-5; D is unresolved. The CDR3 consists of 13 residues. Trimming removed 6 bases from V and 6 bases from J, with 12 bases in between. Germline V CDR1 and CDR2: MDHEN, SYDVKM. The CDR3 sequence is CASSPLPSQPQHF. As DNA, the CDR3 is TGTGCCAGCAGCCCTCTTCCGAGTCAGCCCCAGCATTTT.